The 5 T cell receptor beta chains below all came from one sample that was sequenced in a study of graft-versus-host responses after intestinal transplantation. Method: immunoSEQ multiplex PCR; TCRdb's copy keeps in-frame clones and lacks some. The sample carries roughly 9,600 clones, about four fifths recorded once. The graft tissue was processed, and this released both intraepithelial and lamina propria lymphocytes. The sample in question was ileum tissue, obtained nearly 480 days after intestinal transplantation. The receptor source for this set is a human patient who received an intestinal transplant, so some T cells may come from the graft donor.

The CDR3 DNA sequence: TGTGCCGGGGGGCGGGGGACAGGGGATGGCTACACCTTC. Translating gives CAGGRGTGDGYTF. The chain recombines TRBV30 with TRBJ1-2; 10 nucleotides line up with TRBD1. CDR3 length: 13 residues. V dropped 8 bases and J dropped 6; count of bases not matched to a gene: 9. Per the germline V gene, CDR1 is GTSNPN and CDR2 is SVGIG (reference sequence).

The V gene is TRBV5-1, the J gene TRBJ1-1, with D perhaps TRBD1 (5 bases). V shed 0 bases and J shed 5 bases, with 11 bases lying between them. This CDR3 comprises 14 residues. CDR1 is SGHRS, CDR2 YFSETQ, per germline. The CDR3 spells CASSLDEGRTEAFF. In DNA, the CDR3 is TGCGCCAGCAGCTTGGATGAGGGGAGGACTGAAGCTTTCTTT.

This clone was seen a few times. This sequence joins TRBV18 and TRBJ2-3; 9 nucleotides align to TRBD2. V was clipped by 7 bases and J by 9 bases; unmatched bases: 8. Germline CDR1 KGHSH, CDR2 LQKENI. The CDR3 totals 13 residues. CDR3 sequence reads: CASLNSGGRTQYF. The CDR3, as DNA: TGTGCCAGCTTGAATAGCGGGGGAAGGACGCAGTATTTT.

V gene TRBV20-1 combines with J gene TRBJ2-5, with 9 positions matching TRBD2. The V and J ends lost 5 bases and 12 bases, in that order; junction bases with no gene match: 7. This CDR3 is built from 11 residues. Germline CDR1 reads DFQATT; CDR2 reads SNEGSKA (reference sequence). CDR3 sequence: CSAPSGVWEYF. In nucleotides, the CDR3 is TGCAGTGCTCCTAGCGGGGTTTGGGAGTACTTC.

J is TRBJ1-1 and V is TRBV10-2; weak D call: TRBD1 (5 bases). V was trimmed by 6 bases and J by 0 bases, leaving 11 bases between them. The V gene's germline CDR1 is WSHSY and CDR2 SAAADI. CDR3 length: 14 residues. CDR3 in amino acids: CASSPTVMNTEAFF. The CDR3 DNA is TGCGCCAGCAGCCCGACAGTCATGAACACTGAAGCTTTCTTT.